The source of this T cell receptor beta chain is a study of T-cell reconstitution after alpha-beta-depleted transplantation in children. Findings and caveats of the study: A year had passed since transplant, and T-cell counts and diversity by then came mostly from newly produced T cells. After transplant, high TCRbeta diversity at day 60 in some patients arose from surviving recipient T cells and thymic progenitors. Expanded graft clones, several hundred of them, were reportedly the source of alpha-beta T cells about two months after transplant.

The CDR3 is made up of 14 amino acids. V was pared by 6 bases and J by 8 bases, with 8 bases of the junction left unmatched. Looked up from germline, CDR1 is MNHNS and CDR2 is SASEGT. As to this clonotype: No antigen is known for it.

Unique molecular identifiers were incorporated into the prepared TCRbeta library. MiXCR was run by TCRdb on the PCR reads, yielding one entry per CDR3 protein. The repertoire consists of about 980,000 distinct CDR3 sequences, with less than 30% occurring once and the leading ten covering roughly 30%. This sequence was found in a boy under two years old who had a stem cell transplant for SCID, so the T cells may come from the graft donor. Material: PBMCs, mostly from graft donor cells, obtained 360 days after TCRalphabeta/CD19-depleted stem cell transplant. This chain links TRBV6-1 with TRBJ1-2, with 11 bases identical to TRBD1. CDR3 nucleotides: TGTGCCAGCAGGTCCGGACAGGGGGCGCGGGGCTACACCTTC. This codes for CASRSGQGARGYTF.